This is a list of T cell receptor beta chains from one sample in a study of T cell changes during pregnancy in multiple sclerosis. TCRdb's table, derived via immunoSEQ multiplex PCR, lists solely in-frame clones and lacks some. The sample has over 20,000 clones, over 75% seen once. The sample in question was CD8+ T cells from peripheral blood mononuclear cells, obtained after pregnancy. All receptors derive from a female donor with multiple sclerosis, enrolled in a pregnancy study. Each CDR3 is given with its conserved first and last residue. A D gene is named only where the DNA matches it firmly. Clone size is given for some rows only: seen once, a few or many times, or a class if the clone is expanded.

CDR3 length | J gene | V gene | clone size | D gene | CDR3 DNA | CDR3 protein
13 | TRBJ1-1 | TRBV29-1 | - | - | TGCAGCGCTACAGGACAAGAGACGCCTGAAGCTTTCTTT | CSATGQETPEAFF
15 | TRBJ2-7 | TRBV29-1 | once | - | TGCAGCGTTGAAGATGGGCACAGGGAGGGCTACGAGCAGTACTTC | CSVEDGHREGYEQYF
13 | TRBJ2-7 | TRBV2 | - | TRBD2 | TGTGCCAGCAAAGGACTAGTAGTGTACGAGCAGTACTTC | CASKGLVVYEQYF
12 | TRBJ2-1 | TRBV7-6 | - | - | TGTGCCAGCAGCTTCGGGGGGCTTGAGCAGTTCTTC | CASSFGGLEQFF
17 | TRBJ2-4 | TRBV6-4 | - | - | TGTGCCAGCAGTGTTCGGTTGGAGGTCCAAGCCAAAAACATTCAGTACTTC | CASSVRLEVQAKNIQYF
15 | TRBJ2-7 | TRBV19 | - | TRBD1 | TGTGCCAGTAGTACGACCCGGGACAGCCCCTACGAGCAGTACTTC | CASSTTRDSPYEQYF
16 | TRBJ2-1 | TRBV10-1 | - | TRBD2 | TGCGCCAGCAGTTTCTCCGGGACTAGCGGGAACAATGAGCAGTTCTTC | CASSFSGTSGNNEQFF
15 | TRBJ1-1 | TRBV7-3 | - | TRBD1 | TGTGCCAGCAGCGCGCGGACAGGGAAAGGCACTGAAGCTTTCTTT | CASSARTGKGTEAFF
18 | TRBJ1-3 | TRBV7-2 | - | - | TGTGCCAGCAGCTTAGTAAGGGGAGGGGCCATCTCTGGAAACACCATATATTTT | CASSLVRGGAISGNTIYF
18 | TRBJ2-3 | TRBV5-1 | - | TRBD2 | TGCGCCAGCAGCTTGGGCGGGACTAGCGGGAGGGCCCAAGATACGCAGTATTTT | CASSLGGTSGRAQDTQYF
16 | TRBJ1-6 | TRBV7-9 | few | TRBD1 | TGTGCCAGCAGAACTGGGGACAGCTCCTATAATTCACCCCTCCACTTT | CASRTGDSSYNSPLHF
13 | TRBJ2-2 | TRBV6-4 | few | - | TGTGCCAGCAGTGTCACAGGGACCGGGGAGCTGTTTTTT | CASSVTGTGELFF
13 | TRBJ2-7 | TRBV4-1 | - | - | TGCGCCAGCAGCCAAGCCCCGCAGGGTGAGCAGTACTTC | CASSQAPQGEQYF
14 | TRBJ2-7 | TRBV25-1 | - | TRBD1 | TGTGCCAGCAGTGGGACAGGGGGCCTCGGCGAGCAGTACTTC | CASSGTGGLGEQYF
15 | TRBJ2-1 | TRBV6-5 | - | TRBD2 | TGTGCCAGCAGCACCGGGACTAGACCCTACAATGAGCAGTTCTTC | CASSTGTRPYNEQFF
13 | TRBJ1-1 | TRBV10-3 | once | - | TGTGCCATCAGTACGACAGAGAACACTGAAGCTTTCTTT | CAISTTENTEAFF
15 | TRBJ2-2 | TRBV7-8 | - | TRBD2 | TGTGCCAGCAGCTTATGGGCGGGAGGCACCGGGGAGCTGTTTTTT | CASSLWAGGTGELFF
17 | TRBJ1-6 | TRBV19 | - | TRBD1 | TGTGCCAGTTCGGACCGGGCATCGACAGGGGGCAATTCACCCCTCCACTTT | CASSDRASTGGNSPLHF
15 | TRBJ2-3 | TRBV5-4 | - | TRBD2 | TGTGCCAGCAGTCATAGCGGGAGAGGCACAGATACGCAGTATTTT | CASSHSGRGTDTQYF
15 | TRBJ2-7 | TRBV30 | - | - | TGTGCCTGGAGTGTCGAAGCGGCTAAGGTCTACGAGCAGTACTTC | CAWSVEAAKVYEQYF
10 | TRBJ2-7 | TRBV10-1 | - | - | TGCGCCATCGAAGCGAGCGAGCAGTACTTC | CAIEASEQYF
15 | TRBJ2-7 | TRBV27 | - | TRBD2 | TGTGCCAGCAGTTTTAGCGGGGCTAGCTCCTACGAGCAGTACTTC | CASSFSGASSYEQYF
16 | TRBJ2-1 | TRBV5-1 | - | TRBD2 | TGCGCCAGCAGCTTACTAGCGGGAACGTACTACAATGAGCAGTTCTTC | CASSLLAGTYYNEQFF
13 | TRBJ1-5 | TRBV27 | many | TRBD1 | TGTGCCAGCAGTGGGACAGAAGGGCAGCCCCAGCATTTT | CASSGTEGQPQHF
15 | TRBJ1-2 | TRBV11-2 | - | - | TGTGCCAGCAGCTTAGATTCTGGGCAGGTCTATGGCTACACCTTC | CASSLDSGQVYGYTF
16 | TRBJ1-5 | TRBV27 | - | - | TGTGCCAGCAGTTTATGGGCCGGGGACAACGATCAGCCCCAGCATTTT | CASSLWAGDNDQPQHF
17 | TRBJ2-3 | TRBV4-1 | - | - | TGCGCCAGCAGCCAAGTCCAACTTGGCGGAAGCACAGATACGCAGTATTTT | CASSQVQLGGSTDTQYF
14 | TRBJ2-1 | TRBV27 | once | - | TGTGCCAGCAGTTTATATCCCCCCCCGAATGAGCAGTTCTTC | CASSLYPPPNEQFF
17 | TRBJ2-3 | TRBV7-9 | - | - | TGTGCCAGCAGCACCCCTGGGACTCCTACCCGCACAGATACGCAGTATTTT | CASSTPGTPTRTDTQYF
15 | TRBJ1-1 | TRBV5-6 | - | TRBD1 | TGTGCCAGCAGCTTGCAGGGGACAGCGAACACTGAAGCTTTCTTT | CASSLQGTANTEAFF
14 | TRBJ2-7 | TRBV2 | - | TRBD1 | TGTGCCAGCAAGGGACAGCCCAACGCCTACGAGCAGTACTTC | CASKGQPNAYEQYF
14 | TRBJ2-7 | TRBV11-2 | - | TRBD2 | TGTGCCAGCAGCTTAGTTACGGGGGGCTACGAGCAGTACTTC | CASSLVTGGYEQYF
15 | TRBJ2-1 | TRBV7-9 | - | TRBD1 | TGTGCCAGCAGCCGTAGGACAGGGACAGACAATGAGCAGTTCTTC | CASSRRTGTDNEQFF
13 | TRBJ2-7 | TRBV6-5 | - | - | TGTGCCAGCAGTTATTCCCGGGGTTACGAGCAGTACTTC | CASSYSRGYEQYF
16 | TRBJ2-2 | TRBV19 | - | TRBD1 | TGTGCCAGTAGTATGGAAACAGGGGCCAACACCGGGGAGCTGTTTTTT | CASSMETGANTGELFF
15 | TRBJ2-5 | TRBV27 | - | TRBD2 | TGTGCCAGCAGTTTACTAGCGGGAGAGCAAGAGACCCAGTACTTC | CASSLLAGEQETQYF
15 | TRBJ2-1 | TRBV7-9 | - | - | TGTGCCAGCAGCTTTGCGGGGACCACCGACAATGAGCAGTTCTTC | CASSFAGTTDNEQFF
17 | TRBJ2-7 | TRBV15 | - | TRBD2 | TGTGCCACCAGCAGCGAAATTGGGACTAGCGGGAGTTACGAGCAGTACTTC | CATSSEIGTSGSYEQYF
15 | TRBJ2-7 | TRBV11-2 | once | TRBD2 | TGTGCCAGCAGCTTAAATAGCGGGAGGGCGGGGGAGCAGTACTTC | CASSLNSGRAGEQYF
16 | TRBJ2-5 | TRBV27 | - | TRBD1 | TGTGCCAGCAGTCCCTCACAGGGGGAGTACCAAGAGACCCAGTACTTC | CASSPSQGEYQETQYF
17 | TRBJ2-3 | TRBV2 | - | TRBD2 | TGTGCCAGGTCTCCGGGACTAGCGGGCATCAGCACAGATACGCAGTATTTT | CARSPGLAGISTDTQYF
14 | TRBJ2-5 | TRBV29-1 | - | TRBD1 | TGCAGCGTTGAAGGTAGGGGGCAGGAGGAGACCCAGTACTTC | CSVEGRGQEETQYF
12 | TRBJ1-5 | TRBV27 | - | TRBD1 | TGTGCCAGCAGGGACAGGTATCAGCCCCAGCATTTT | CASRDRYQPQHF
16 | TRBJ2-2 | TRBV7-9 | medium-sized | TRBD2 | TGTGCCAGCAGCTCCGTAGCGGGAGGGCTTGGCGGGGAGCTGTTTTTT | CASSSVAGGLGGELFF
15 | TRBJ1-1 | TRBV19 | - | - | TGTGCCAGTACCCTGCTAACAGGGATGAACACTGAAGCTTTCTTT | CASTLLTGMNTEAFF
14 | TRBJ1-2 | TRBV2 | once | - | TGTGCCAGCAGTGAGCCCCGATGGCCGCGGGGCTACACCTTC | CASSEPRWPRGYTF
17 | TRBJ1-6 | TRBV4-1 | - | TRBD1 | TGCGCCAGCAGCCATCAAACGACAGGGATCTATAATTCACCCCTCCACTTT | CASSHQTTGIYNSPLHF
15 | TRBJ1-1 | TRBV9 | - | - | TGTGCCAGCAGCGTAGTCCGGGTAGGGAACACTGAAGCTTTCTTT | CASSVVRVGNTEAFF